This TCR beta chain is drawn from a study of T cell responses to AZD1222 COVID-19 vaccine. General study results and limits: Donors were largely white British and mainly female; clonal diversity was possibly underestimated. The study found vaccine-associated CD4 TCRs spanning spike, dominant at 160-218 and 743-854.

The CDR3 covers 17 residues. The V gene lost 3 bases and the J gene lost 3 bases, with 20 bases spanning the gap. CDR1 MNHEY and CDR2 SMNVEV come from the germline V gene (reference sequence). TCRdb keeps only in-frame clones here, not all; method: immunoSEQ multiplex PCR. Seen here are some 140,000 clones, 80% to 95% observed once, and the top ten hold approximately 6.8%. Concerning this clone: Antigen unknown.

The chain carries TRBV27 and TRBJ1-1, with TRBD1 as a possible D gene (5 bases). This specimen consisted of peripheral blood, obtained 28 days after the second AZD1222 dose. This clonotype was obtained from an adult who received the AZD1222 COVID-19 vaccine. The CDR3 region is CASSLAQGLRWDTEAFF. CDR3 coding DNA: TGTGCCAGCAGTTTGGCTCAGGGCCTTCGATGGGACACTGAAGCTTTCTTT.